Listed below are T cell receptor beta chains from one sample, sequenced in a study of T cell repertoires in cytomegalovirus infection. TCRdb re-called the reads through MiXCR, storing one row per CDR3 protein. The data hold under 800,000 distinct CDR3 sequences, with approximately 25% observed a single time. The sample was CD8+ T cells from PBMCs. The receptor source for this set is a human donor in good health (CMV status not recorded). Some clones in this sample may be carry-over from other donors' samples. CDR3s include the opening cysteine and the closing phenylalanine or tryptophan. The D gene is left open where the match is weak. Size tells how often a clone was seen (once, few, many) or the class of an expanded clone, and some rows leave it out.

len: 16
v_gene: TRBV6-2/TRBV6-3
abundance: .
d_gene: TRBD2
j_gene: TRBJ2-3
CDR3nt: TGTGCCAGCAGTTACTCGAACCTAGCGGGGACGGATACGCAGTATTTT
CDR3aa: CASSYSNLAGTDTQYF

len: 14
v_gene: TRBV6-6
abundance: few
d_gene: .
j_gene: TRBJ2-5
CDR3nt: TGTGCCAGCTCCGGGGGCGGGGTTCAAGAGACCCAGTACTTC
CDR3aa: CASSGGGVQETQYF

len: 16
v_gene: TRBV15
abundance: .
d_gene: .
j_gene: TRBJ1-5
CDR3nt: TGTGCCACCAGCCCCTATGGGGGGGGCAGCAATCAGCCCCAGCATTTT
CDR3aa: CATSPYGGGSNQPQHF

len: 15
v_gene: TRBV27
abundance: few
d_gene: .
j_gene: TRBJ2-3
CDR3nt: TGTGCCAGCAGTCCCGGGACTGATAGCACAGATACGCAGTATTTT
CDR3aa: CASSPGTDSTDTQYF

len: 16
v_gene: TRBV7-2
abundance: many
d_gene: .
j_gene: TRBJ2-5
CDR3nt: TGTGCCAGCAGCTTAGCGTTTGGGGGGATCCAAGAGACCCAGTACTTC
CDR3aa: CASSLAFGGIQETQYF

len: 13
v_gene: TRBV6-5
abundance: few
d_gene: .
j_gene: TRBJ2-5
CDR3nt: TGTGCCAGCAGTTACGGGCAGGGTGGGACCCAGTACTTC
CDR3aa: CASSYGQGGTQYF

len: 18
v_gene: TRBV29-1
abundance: .
d_gene: TRBD1
j_gene: TRBJ1-6
CDR3nt: TGCAGCGTTGAGGGCGGACAGGGGGTTAGATCCTATAATTCACCCCTCCACTTT
CDR3aa: CSVEGGQGVRSYNSPLHF

len: 11
v_gene: TRBV10-3
abundance: .
d_gene: .
j_gene: TRBJ1-2
CDR3nt: TGTGCCATCAGTGACACCTATGGCTACACCTTC
CDR3aa: CAISDTYGYTF

len: 15
v_gene: TRBV20-1
abundance: once
d_gene: TRBD1
j_gene: TRBJ2-3
CDR3nt: TGCAGTGCTAGCCCCCCAGGGACAGGGGGACATACGCAGTATTTT
CDR3aa: CSASPPGTGGHTQYF

len: 15
v_gene: TRBV14
abundance: few
d_gene: .
j_gene: TRBJ2-1
CDR3nt: TGTGCCAGCACCCAAGGGTATTCAATCTACAATGAGCAGTTCTTC
CDR3aa: CASTQGYSIYNEQFF

len: 16
v_gene: TRBV7-6
abundance: many
d_gene: TRBD1
j_gene: TRBJ2-1
CDR3nt: TGTGCCAGCAGCTTAGCGGGACAGGGGGTCAACAATGAGCAGTTCTTC
CDR3aa: CASSLAGQGVNNEQFF

len: 14
v_gene: TRBV7-9
abundance: .
d_gene: .
j_gene: TRBJ2-5
CDR3nt: TGTGCCAGCAGCTTACTGGGGTTCCAAGAGACCCAGTACTTC
CDR3aa: CASSLLGFQETQYF

len: 11
v_gene: TRBV7-9
abundance: many
d_gene: .
j_gene: TRBJ1-1
CDR3nt: TGTGCCAGCAGCCCCGGCCCGGAAGCTTTCTTT
CDR3aa: CASSPGPEAFF

len: 12
v_gene: TRBV6-2/TRBV6-3
abundance: few
d_gene: .
j_gene: TRBJ1-1
CDR3nt: TGTGCCAGCAGTTACCGAGTGCCTGAAGCTTTCTTT
CDR3aa: CASSYRVPEAFF

len: 16
v_gene: TRBV27
abundance: .
d_gene: .
j_gene: TRBJ1-6
CDR3nt: TGTGCCAGCAACAGAATACCTAGCTCCTATAATTCACCCCTCCACTTT
CDR3aa: CASNRIPSSYNSPLHF

len: 16
v_gene: TRBV27
abundance: few
d_gene: TRBD2
j_gene: TRBJ2-3
CDR3nt: TGTGCCAGCAGTTCTGGGACTAGCGGGAGCACAGATACGCAGTATTTT
CDR3aa: CASSSGTSGSTDTQYF

len: 13
v_gene: TRBV28
abundance: many
d_gene: TRBD1
j_gene: TRBJ1-2
CDR3nt: TGTGCCACCCGAGACAGGGGGCCCCTCGGCTACACCTTC
CDR3aa: CATRDRGPLGYTF

len: 16
v_gene: TRBV5-1
abundance: .
d_gene: .
j_gene: TRBJ1-1
CDR3nt: TGCGCCAGCAGCCTAGGCGGCCGGGGAATCACCACTGAAGCTTTCTTT
CDR3aa: CASSLGGRGITTEAFF

len: 13
v_gene: TRBV6-5
abundance: many
d_gene: TRBD1
j_gene: TRBJ1-2
CDR3nt: TGTGCCAGCAGTTACTGGACCCGGGACAGTTTATCCTTC
CDR3aa: CASSYWTRDSLSF

len: 16
v_gene: TRBV20-1
abundance: few
d_gene: TRBD1
j_gene: TRBJ2-1
CDR3nt: TGCAGTGCTAGAATCTACCAGGACAGGGAACACAATGAGCAGTTCTTC
CDR3aa: CSARIYQDREHNEQFF

len: 13
v_gene: TRBV7-6
abundance: many
d_gene: .
j_gene: TRBJ2-2
CDR3nt: TGTGCCAGCAGCTTATTGCAGACCGGGGAGCTGTTTTTT
CDR3aa: CASSLLQTGELFF

len: 14
v_gene: TRBV25-1
abundance: .
d_gene: .
j_gene: TRBJ1-2
CDR3nt: TGTGCCAGCAGTGAATCTCTGGGGCTTTATGGCTACACCTTC
CDR3aa: CASSESLGLYGYTF

len: 15
v_gene: TRBV28
abundance: .
d_gene: TRBD1
j_gene: TRBJ1-5
CDR3nt: TGTGCCAGCAGTTTTACAGGGGGCCTCGATCAGCCCCAGCATTTT
CDR3aa: CASSFTGGLDQPQHF

len: 14
v_gene: TRBV7-2
abundance: many
d_gene: .
j_gene: TRBJ2-6
CDR3nt: TGTGCCAGCAGCCCCGCTTACCCGGCCAACGTCCTGACTTTC
CDR3aa: CASSPAYPANVLTF

len: 18
v_gene: TRBV15
abundance: .
d_gene: TRBD2
j_gene: TRBJ2-3
CDR3nt: TGTGCCACCAGCAGAGAGGCCAGACTAGCGGGGGGCACAGATACGCAGTATTTT
CDR3aa: CATSREARLAGGTDTQYF

len: 13
v_gene: TRBV7-9
abundance: many
d_gene: .
j_gene: TRBJ1-1
CDR3nt: TGTGCCAGCAGCTTAGCGCTCGTGTCTGAAGCTTTCTTT
CDR3aa: CASSLALVSEAFF

len: 15
v_gene: TRBV5-1
abundance: .
d_gene: TRBD1
j_gene: TRBJ2-1
CDR3nt: TGCGCCAGCAGCTCATCAGGGGGAATCTACAATGAGCAGTTCTTC
CDR3aa: CASSSSGGIYNEQFF

len: 14
v_gene: TRBV12-3/TRBV12-4
abundance: many
d_gene: TRBD1
j_gene: TRBJ1-4
CDR3nt: TGTGCCAGCAGCCCCGGGACAGGGGTTGAAAAACTGTTTTTT
CDR3aa: CASSPGTGVEKLFF

len: 15
v_gene: TRBV20-1
abundance: .
d_gene: TRBD2
j_gene: TRBJ2-1
CDR3nt: TGCAGTGCTAGAGGAGAACTAGCGGGGCGGGCTGAGCAGTTCTTC
CDR3aa: CSARGELAGRAEQFF

len: 13
v_gene: TRBV7-6
abundance: .
d_gene: .
j_gene: TRBJ1-1
CDR3nt: TGTGCCAGCAGCTTAGGGCAGGGTAGGGGCGCTTTCTTT
CDR3aa: CASSLGQGRGAFF

len: 15
v_gene: TRBV20-1
abundance: .
d_gene: .
j_gene: TRBJ2-3
CDR3nt: TGCAGTGCTAAAGATCCACTAGTCGGCGGAGGTACGCAGTATTTT
CDR3aa: CSAKDPLVGGGTQYF

len: 14
v_gene: TRBV10-3
abundance: .
d_gene: TRBD2
j_gene: TRBJ2-3
CDR3nt: TGTGCCAGTGGAGGGGACTACCGCACAGATACGCAGTATTTT
CDR3aa: CASGGDYRTDTQYF

len: 17
v_gene: TRBV7-9
abundance: .
d_gene: TRBD1
j_gene: TRBJ1-2
CDR3nt: TGTGCCAGCAGAGGCGGGACAGGGTCCGTAGATTACTATGGCTACACCTTC
CDR3aa: CASRGGTGSVDYYGYTF